These 6 T cell receptor beta chains share one sample of origin, sequenced in a study of CD4 T cells in relation to SARS-CoV-2 and coronaviruses (dated by TCRdb to the early 2020s). CD4+ T cells from unexposed donors were collected before the COVID-19 pandemic (2011-2018). The EasySep CD4+ T cell isolation kit was used to isolate CD4+ T cells once the cultures had run for nine to eleven days. Receptor amplification or capture employed the immunoSEQ multiplex PCR assay. Held by TCRdb, this immuneACCESS table contains in-frame sequences only and omits some clones. Under half of the omission traces to an unresolved V gene where checked; the cause of the rest is unknown. This sample comprises some 19,000 clones, around four fifths of them detected only once. 20% to 25% of the sample is in the top ten clones. Their recognized antigens are unknown. Sequenced material: CD4+ T cells from PBMCs, cultured in vitro. The receptors stem from a human donor in good health.

V usage is TRBV14 and J usage is TRBJ1-6, with a possible D match to TRBD1 (6 bases). The V end lost 8 bases, the J end lost 10 bases, and 18 bases lay between the germline ends. CDR1 is SGHDN and CDR2 is FVKESK in the germline V gene. The CDR3 is made up of 14 amino acids. The CDR3 DNA follows: TGTGCCAGCCGTCGAAGGGGGGTACACTCACCCCTCCACTTT. Its protein product is CASRRRGVHSPLHF.

The chain links TRBV21-1 to TRBJ2-3; TRBD2 was called by the table and not checked on the DNA. TRBV21-1 is described as a pseudogene. The CDR3 runs 15 residues. The DNA of the CDR3 is TGTGCCAGCAGCTCCCGGAACCCGCCTAGGGATACGCAGTATTTT. Amino acids: CASSSRNPPRDTQYF.

By share, this clone ranks as hyperexpanded. The gene calls are TRBV11-3 and TRBJ2-1; D tentatively reads TRBD1 or TRBD2 (7 bases each). Germline V CDR1 and CDR2: SGHNT, YENEEA. The CDR3 contains 16 residues. The V end was cut by 1 base, the J end by 6 bases, with 16 bases between. The CDR3 bases are TGTGCCAGCAGCTTAGGGGGGGGCAGGGGGTTCAATGAGCAGTTCTTC. This codes for CASSLGGGRGFNEQFF.

This clone was counted only a few times. This chain joins TRBV3-1 (or the pseudogene TRBV3-2) and TRBJ1-6; D is undetermined. The V and J ends lost 2 bases and 3 bases respectively, with 11 bases between them. Germline V lookup: CDR1 LGHDT, CDR2 YNNKEL (reference sequence). The CDR3 has 16 amino acids. This CDR3 is CASSQPPGFYNSPLHF. CDR3 bases: TGTGCCAGCAGCCAACCGCCAGGATTCTATAATTCACCCCTCCACTTT.

This clone came up a few times. J is TRBJ2-7 and V is TRBV6-6; weak D call: TRBD1 (5 bases). V was shortened by 0 bases and J by 0 bases, with 12 bases between the two germline ends. CDR1 and CDR2 from the germline V gene are MNHNY and SVGAGI (reference sequence). The CDR3 contains 16 residues. The CDR3 nucleotides read TGTGCCAGCAGTTACTCCCGCCAGGGTAGCTCCTACGAGCAGTACTTC. Translated, it gives CASSYSRQGSSYEQYF.

V is TRBV21-1 and J is TRBJ1-2. TRBV21-1 is a pseudogene. CDR3 length equals 18 residues. CDR3 region: CASSPESSPVDDNYGYTF. The DNA of the CDR3 is TGTGCCAGCAGCCCCGAGAGTAGTCCAGTAGACGATAATTATGGCTACACCTTC.